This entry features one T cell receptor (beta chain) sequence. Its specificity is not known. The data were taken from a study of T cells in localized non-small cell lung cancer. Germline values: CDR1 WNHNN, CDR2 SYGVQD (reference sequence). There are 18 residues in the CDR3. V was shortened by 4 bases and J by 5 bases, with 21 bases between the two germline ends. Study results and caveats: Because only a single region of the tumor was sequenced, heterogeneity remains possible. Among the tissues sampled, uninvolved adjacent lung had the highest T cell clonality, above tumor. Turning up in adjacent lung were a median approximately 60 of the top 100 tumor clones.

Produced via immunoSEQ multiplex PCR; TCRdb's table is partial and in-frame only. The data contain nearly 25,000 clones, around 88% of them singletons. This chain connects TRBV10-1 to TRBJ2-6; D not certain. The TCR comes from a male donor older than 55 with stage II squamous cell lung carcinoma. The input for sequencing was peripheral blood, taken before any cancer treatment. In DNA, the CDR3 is TGCGCCAGCAGTGGCGTGTTGATCGCACAAAGTCGGGCCAACGTCCTGACTTTC. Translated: CASSGVLIAQSRANVLTF.